Each of the 20 T cell receptor beta chains below was sequenced from the same sample in a study of immune heterogeneity within non-small cell lung tumors. Amplification of TCR beta CDR3 was performed by multiplex PCR with 32 V and 13 J primers. MiXCR was run by TCRdb on the multiplex PCR reads, yielding one entry per CDR3 protein. The sample has thousands of distinct CDR3 sequences; roughly 15% are singletons. For each sample, template was about 550 ng of bulk tumor genomic DNA. Widely spaced biopsies, several per primary tumor, were obtained at surgery. It was patients with untreated, newly diagnosed non-small cell lung cancer who underwent curative surgery. Sequencing input: lung tumor tissue. These receptors were obtained from a female donor with non-small cell lung cancer.

In its sample, this clonotype is medium-sized. The rearrangement joins TRBV11-2 to TRBJ1-6; a possible D gene is TRBD1 (6 bases). The CDR3 consists of 17 residues. The germline CDR1 and CDR2 sequences are SGHAT and FQNNGV. With 2 bases removed from V and 0 bases from J, the gap between germline ends came to 11 bases. The CDR3 reads CASSLRGASSYNSPLHF. CDR3 coding DNA: TGTGCCAGCAGCTTAAGGGGGGCGAGCTCCTATAATTCACCCCTCCACTTT.

By sample fraction, this clonotype is medium-sized. The chain couples TRBV28 to TRBJ1-1, with unresolved D. The germline V gene encodes CDR1 MDHEN and CDR2 SYDVKM. The CDR3 totals 14 residues. V shed 3 bases and J shed 3 bases, with 11 bases lying between them. The CDR3 nucleotides are TGTGCCAGCAGTTTGGGAGTCTGGGACACTGAAGCTTTCTTT. Translated, it gives CASSLGVWDTEAFF.

This clonotype was counted once. Given a much more abundant clone one base away, this may be a read error. The chain recombines TRBV6-1 with TRBJ2-2, with 12 bases fitting TRBD2. Germline V gives CDR1 MNHNS, CDR2 SASEGT. V lost 6 bases and J lost 7; bases outside the gene matches: 9. The CDR3 covers 16 residues. CDR3 sequence (DNA): TGTGCCAGCAGAGACCTAGCGGGAGGGGTCGACGGGGAGCTGTTTTTT. It codes for CASRDLAGGVDGELFF.

By share, this clonotype ranks as large. The chain recombines TRBV28 with TRBJ1-2; 8 bases are shared with TRBD1. After removal of 10 bases from V and 4 bases from J, the junction contained 11 bases not matched to a gene. CDR1 and CDR2 (germline): MDHEN, SYDVKM. CDR3 length: 14 residues. Here the CDR3 DNA reads TGTGCCATCCCCGCACCGGGACAGGTCTATGGCTACACCTTC. Amino acids: CAIPAPGQVYGYTF.

By its share, this clonotype is medium-sized. The J gene is TRBJ2-3, the V gene TRBV19; 11 bases are shared with TRBD2. The CDR3 contains 14 residues. With V trimmed by 9 bases and J by 3 bases, 5 bases remained unmatched. Germline-derived CDR1 and CDR2 are LNHDA and SQIVND (reference sequence). CDR3 amino acids: CASRTSGSTDTQYF. The CDR3 DNA is TGTGCCAGCCGTACTAGCGGGAGTACAGATACGCAGTATTTT.

This clonotype is large by share. The chain employs TRBV16 and TRBJ1-5; D not resolved. The germline V and J ends were trimmed by 2 bases and 5 bases, with 16 bases remaining between them. The germline V gene encodes CDR1 KGHSY and CDR2 FQNENV. The CDR3 spans 16 residues. This CDR3 reads CASSQAPARGDQPQHF. CDR3 bases: TGTGCCAGCAGCCAAGCCCCAGCCCGAGGAGATCAGCCCCAGCATTTT. Looking up the rest from reference TRBV16 and TRBJ1-5 gives the full variable domain: GEEVAQTPKHLVRGEGQKAKLYCAPIKGHSYVFWYQQVLKNEFKFLISFQNENVFDETGMPKERFSAKCLPNSPCSLEIQATKLEDSAVYFCASSQAPARGDQPQHFGDGTRLSIL.

Within the sample, this clonotype is medium-sized. This chain uses TRBV7-3 with TRBJ2-2; 13 nucleotides agree with TRBD2. The CDR3 runs to 15 residues. Germline values: CDR1 SGHTA, CDR2 FQGTGA. J was trimmed by 6 bases and V by 5 bases; bases with no gene match: 3. The CDR3 protein is CASSRTSGSSGELFF. The CDR3 nucleotides read TGTGCCAGCAGCCGGACTAGCGGGAGCTCCGGGGAGCTGTTTTTT.

Worth noting for this clonotype: A much bigger clone sits one base away, suggesting this may be a read error. The chain couples TRBV18 to TRBJ2-3; D is unresolved. The length of the CDR3 is 12 residues. Germline CDR1 and CDR2: KGHSH and LQKENI. The DNA of the CDR3 is TGTGCCAGCTCACCTAGCATAGATACGCAGTATTTT. This codes for CASSPSIDTQYF.

This clonotype is medium-sized (0.01 to 0.1%). V usage is TRBV6-1 and J usage is TRBJ2-7; tentatively, D is TRBD1 (5 bases). V was clipped by 10 bases and J by 3 bases, with 28 bases between them. From germline, CDR1 is MNHNS and CDR2 SASEGT. The CDR3 length is 17 residues. CDR3 DNA sequence: TGTGCCACCTATCCCCCTCTCCAGGGTGTAGTAGTCTACGAGCAGTACTTC. Its protein is CATYPPLQGVVVYEQYF.

Judged by abundance, this clonotype is medium-sized (0.01 to 0.1%). The CDR3 region has the DNA TGTGCCATCAGTGAAAAACAGAACACTGAAGCTTTCTTT. Amino acids: CAISEKQNTEAFF. The chain joins TRBV10-3 to TRBJ1-1, with D unclear. The V gene's germline CDR1 is ENHRY and CDR2 SYGVKD. Trimming stripped 3 bases from V and 1 base from J, with 6 bases between. This CDR3 contains 13 residues.

Regarding this clonotype: Just one base apart from a much larger clone, this may be a read error. The chain joins TRBV28 to TRBJ2-3; D remains unclear. The CDR3 extends over 14 amino acids. The germline CDR1 and CDR2 sequences are MDHEN and SYDVKM. The CDR3 region has the DNA TGTGCCATCAGTTTCGTTTCGGGCACAGATACGCAGTATTTT. This translates into CAISFVSGTDTQYF.

By share, this clonotype ranks as medium-sized. V is TRBV2 and J is TRBJ1-5; maybe TRBD1 (5 bases). Trimming pared 7 bases from V and 3 bases from J, leaving 10 bases between. CDR1 and CDR2 from the germline V gene are SNHLY and FYNNEI. This CDR3 is built from 13 residues. This CDR3 reads CASNRQPNQPQHF. The DNA for the CDR3 is TGTGCCAGCAACAGACAGCCCAATCAGCCCCAGCATTTT.

This clonotype rates as medium-sized. The V and J genes are TRBV28 and TRBJ1-4; 9 bases fit TRBD1. Germline V lookup: CDR1 MDHEN, CDR2 SYDVKM. This CDR3 spans 15 amino acids. Unmatched junction bases numbered 10, after V lost 6 bases and J lost 8 bases. The DNA for the CDR3 is TGTGCCAGCAGGCAACCGGGACAGGGTGTAGAAAAACTGTTTTTT. Translated, it gives CASRQPGQGVEKLFF.

This clonotype is labeled as medium-sized. The genes are TRBV20-1 and TRBJ1-2; TRBD1 might be the D (5 bases). V was pared by 5 bases and J by 2 bases, with 12 bases between. The CDR3 extends over 13 amino acids. Germline lookup yields CDR1 DFQATT and CDR2 SNEGSKA (reference sequence). CDR3 bases: TGCAGTGCTGATAGCCGGGACAACTATGGCTACACCTTC. Its translation is CSADSRDNYGYTF.

This clonotype counts as medium-sized. The chain is built from TRBV11-2 and TRBJ2-3, with a possible D match to TRBD1 (5 bases). Germline V gene lookup returns CDR1 SGHAT and CDR2 FQNNGV. Trimming removed 4 bases from V and 4 bases from J, with 15 bases in between. This CDR3 region has 15 residues. CDR3 nucleotides: TGTGCCAGCAGCTATAGATCCTCAGGGCCAGATACGCAGTATTTT. Its translation is CASSYRSSGPDTQYF.

A remark on this clonotype: This may stem from a read error, because a much larger clone lies one nucleotide away. The chain uses TRBV28 and TRBJ2-1, with a possible D match to TRBD2 (5 bases). Judging by the DNA end, TRBJ2-3 fits better; the J call may be wrong. The germline CDR1 and CDR2 sequences are MDHEN and SYDVKM. This CDR3 region has 15 residues. The CDR3 loop is CASSSPGITFNTQYF. The CDR3 DNA is TGTGCCAGCAGTTCTCCCGGGATTACTTTCAATACGCAGTATTTT.

By proportion, this clonotype is medium-sized. The CDR3 loop reads CASSLGQGSNTEAFF. As DNA, the CDR3 is TGTGCCAGCAGCTTGGGGCAGGGTTCGAACACTGAAGCTTTCTTT. The rearrangement links TRBV11-2 to TRBJ1-1; tentative D call: TRBD1 (5 bases). Between the trimmed V and J ends, which lost 3 bases and 1 base, there was a span of 12 bases. Germline lookup yields CDR1 SGHAT and CDR2 FQNNGV. CDR3 length equals 15 residues.

The rearrangement joins TRBV5-1 to TRBJ1-1; no firm D call. The CDR3 has 13 residues. In germline, CDR1 is SGHRS, CDR2 YFSETQ. Trimming took off 4 bases at V and 8 bases at J, with 15 bases between the two ends. The CDR3 DNA is TGCGCCAGCAGCGAAAGGCCAGAAGCAGAAGCTTTCTTT. Translation gives CASSERPEAEAFF.

The chain employs TRBV29-1 and TRBJ2-3, with D possibly being TRBD2 (5 bases). Trimming took 7 bases from V and 4 from J, leaving 12 bases between them. The germline V gene has CDR1 SQVTM and CDR2 ANQGSEA. The CDR3 sequence is 12 residues long. CDR3 protein: CSAEGFSDTQYF. The CDR3 nucleotides are TGCAGCGCCGAGGGCTTCTCAGATACGCAGTATTTT.

By proportion, this clonotype is large. The rearrangement links TRBV2 to TRBJ1-2; TRBD1 aligns across 9 bases. The CDR3 spans 15 residues. J lost 8 bases, V lost 2 bases, and 9 bases had no gene match. CDR1 is SNHLY and CDR2 is FYNNEI in the germline V gene. The CDR3 sequence is CASSENLQGAFGYTF. The CDR3 bases are TGTGCCAGCAGTGAAAATTTACAGGGGGCGTTCGGCTACACCTTC.